This TCR beta chain comes out of a study of T cells in localized non-small cell lung cancer. Regarding the study as a whole: Tumor showed lower T cell clonality than uninvolved adjacent lung, where it was highest. For the top 100 tumor clones, a median approximately 61 also appeared in adjacent lung. The tumor had only one region sequenced, so heterogeneity remains possible. A raised T cell density in blood coincided with lengthier overall survival.

V lost 2 bases to trimming and J lost 4 bases, with 8 bases between them. Germline V lookup: CDR1 SEHNR, CDR2 FQNEAQ (reference sequence). The CDR3 consists of 13 residues. About this clone: The antigen remains undetermined.

The assay was immunoSEQ multiplex PCR, and TCRdb's table has in-frame clones only and misses some. The table lists 15,000 to 25,000 clones, approximately 90% of them singletons. J is TRBJ2-5 and V is TRBV7-9; no firm D call. Sequencing used peripheral blood, obtained before any cancer treatment. The TCR comes from a male donor aged 60 or over with stage I squamous cell lung carcinoma. The CDR3 sequence: CASSLPGVETQYF. The DNA of the CDR3 is TGTGCCAGCAGCTTACCGGGCGTAGAGACCCAGTACTTC.